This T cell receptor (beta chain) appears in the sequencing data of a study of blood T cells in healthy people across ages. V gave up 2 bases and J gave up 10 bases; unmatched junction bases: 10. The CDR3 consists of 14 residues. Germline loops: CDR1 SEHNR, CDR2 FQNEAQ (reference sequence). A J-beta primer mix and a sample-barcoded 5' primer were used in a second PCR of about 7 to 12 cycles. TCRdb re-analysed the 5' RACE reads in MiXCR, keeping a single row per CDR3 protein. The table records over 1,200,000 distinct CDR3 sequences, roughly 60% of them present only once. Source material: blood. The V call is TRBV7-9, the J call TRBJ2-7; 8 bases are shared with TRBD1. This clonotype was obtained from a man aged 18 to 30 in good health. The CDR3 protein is CASSLSSRGQTQYF. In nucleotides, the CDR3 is TGTGCCAGCAGCTTAAGTAGCAGGGGGCAAACCCAGTACTTC.